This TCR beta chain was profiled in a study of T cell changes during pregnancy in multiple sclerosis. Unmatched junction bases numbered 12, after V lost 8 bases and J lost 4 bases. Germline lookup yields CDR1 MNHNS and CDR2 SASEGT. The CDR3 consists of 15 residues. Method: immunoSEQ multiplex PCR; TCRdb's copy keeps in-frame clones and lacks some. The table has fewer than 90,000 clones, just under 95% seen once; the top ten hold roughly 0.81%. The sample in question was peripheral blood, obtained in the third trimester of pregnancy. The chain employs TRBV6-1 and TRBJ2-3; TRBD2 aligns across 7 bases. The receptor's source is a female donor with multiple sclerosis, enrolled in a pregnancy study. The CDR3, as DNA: TGTGCCAGCTCCGCCGGCGGGAGTCTCTCAGATACGCAGTATTTT. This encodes CASSAGGSLSDTQYF.